The rows below give T cell receptor beta chains drawn from one sample of a study of spatial heterogeneity in lung cancer. TCRdb re-called the 5' RACE reads through MiXCR, storing one row per CDR3 protein. The table has 7,200 or so distinct CDR3 sequences, roughly 3.8% seen once. The source material was normal lung tissue next to the tumor, sampled at surgery. Every receptor here comes from a female donor with early-stage non-small cell lung cancer. CDR3s include the opening cysteine and the closing phenylalanine or tryptophan. A D gene is named only where the DNA matches it firmly. The size entry is marked missing in some rows and otherwise reads once, few, many or a size class.

d_call	v_call	j_call	clone_size	cdr3_aa	cdr3_nt
TRBD1	TRBV6-5	TRBJ2-7	many	CASSQPGQPTYEQYF	TGTGCCAGCAGTCAACCGGGACAGCCCACCTACGAGCAGTACTTC
TRBD1	TRBV6-1	TRBJ2-1	.	CASSAPGQGNNEQFF	TGTGCCAGCAGTGCCCCGGGACAGGGCAACAATGAGCAGTTCTTC
.	TRBV12-3/TRBV12-4	TRBJ1-1	many	CASSLRSHMNTEAFF	TGTGCCAGCAGTTTGCGGAGCCACATGAACACTGAAGCTTTCTTT
.	TRBV9	TRBJ1-2	medium-sized	CASSVDEVDGYTF	TGTGCCAGCAGCGTAGATGAAGTGGATGGCTACACCTTC
.	TRBV25-1	TRBJ1-6	many	CASSEKLASPLHF	TGTGCCAGCAGTGAAAAATTGGCCTCACCCCTCCACTTT
.	TRBV27	TRBJ1-6	.	CASSLIGQGNSPLHF	TGTGCCAGCAGTTTGATCGGCCAGGGGAATTCACCCCTCCACTTT
.	TRBV7-8	TRBJ2-5	many	CASSLEAHQETQYF	TGTGCCAGCAGCTTAGAAGCACATCAAGAGACCCAGTACTTC
TRBD2	TRBV6-5	TRBJ2-2	medium-sized	CASSYGTSGAANTGELFF	TGTGCCAGCAGTTACGGGACTAGCGGGGCCGCGAACACCGGGGAGCTGTTTTTT
.	TRBV7-2	TRBJ1-1	medium-sized	CASSLAFTEAFF	TGTGCCAGCAGCTTAGCGTTTACTGAAGCTTTCTTT
TRBD1	TRBV12-3/TRBV12-4	TRBJ1-5	many	CASIPGGPGGGQPQHF	TGTGCCAGCATCCCCGGGGGTCCAGGGGGCGGGCAGCCCCAGCATTTT
.	TRBV11-1	TRBJ2-7	medium-sized	CASSLIAYEQYF	TGTGCCAGCAGCTTAATAGCTTACGAGCAGTACTTC
.	TRBV20-1	TRBJ1-4	many	CSARALGGFGEKLFF	TGCAGTGCTAGAGCCCTAGGGGGTTTTGGAGAAAAACTGTTTTTT
.	TRBV5-1	TRBJ2-5	few	CASSKDAIPQETQYF	TGCGCCAGCAGCAAGGACGCAATCCCCCAAGAGACCCAGTACTTC
TRBD1	TRBV5-1	TRBJ2-3	few	CASSPRQGGPTDTQYF	TGCGCCAGCAGTCCCCGACAGGGGGGACCCACAGATACGCAGTATTTT
.	TRBV28	TRBJ2-5	many	CASSFGNGETQYF	TGTGCCAGCAGTTTCGGGAACGGAGAGACCCAGTACTTC
TRBD2	TRBV29-1	TRBJ2-3	many	CSVVVSGGAGKQYF	TGCAGCGTTGTCGTGAGCGGGGGGGCCGGTAAGCAGTATTTT
TRBD1	TRBV20-1	TRBJ1-1	many	CSAREGQGRAFF	TGCAGTGCTAGAGAAGGACAGGGGCGAGCTTTCTTT
.	TRBV5-1	TRBJ2-5	many	CASSQGGQETQYF	TGCGCCAGCAGCCAGGGGGGACAAGAGACCCAGTACTTC
.	TRBV29-1	TRBJ1-1	many	CSVVKGTIEAFF	TGCAGCGTTGTAAAGGGTACGATTGAAGCTTTCTTT
.	TRBV6-2/TRBV6-3	TRBJ2-2	medium-sized	CASSRAGNTGELFF	TGTGCCAGCAGTCGCGCGGGGAACACCGGGGAGCTGTTTTTT
.	TRBV12-3/TRBV12-4	TRBJ1-5	medium-sized	CASSLRGGQGQPQHF	TGTGCCAGCAGCCTAAGGGGAGGGCAGGGACAGCCCCAGCATTTT
.	TRBV29-1	TRBJ1-4	many	CSVAGQGSTTNEKLFF	TGCAGCGTGGCCGGGCAGGGGAGTACGACTAATGAAAAACTGTTTTTT
TRBD1	TRBV11-1	TRBJ1-1	medium-sized	CASSPRTGSNTEAFF	TGTGCCAGCAGCCCCCGGACAGGCTCCAACACTGAAGCTTTCTTT
.	TRBV20-1	TRBJ2-7	medium-sized	CSATGDEQYF	TGCAGTGCTACAGGTGACGAGCAGTACTTC
TRBD1	TRBV7-9	TRBJ2-7	many	CASSSGQGYYEQYF	TGTGCCAGCAGCTCGGGACAGGGTTACTACGAGCAGTACTTC
.	TRBV2	TRBJ2-5	many	CASSEDLAGIKYF	TGTGCCAGCAGTGAAGATCTCGCAGGGATAAAGTACTTC
.	TRBV5-6	TRBJ1-6	many	CASSLALGDPNSPLHF	TGTGCCAGCAGCTTGGCCCTCGGGGACCCTAATTCACCCCTCCACTTT
TRBD1	TRBV29-1	TRBJ2-5	many	CSVEEKRGRQETQYF	TGCAGCGTTGAAGAGAAGAGGGGGCGGCAAGAGACCCAGTACTTC
.	TRBV7-2	TRBJ1-2	many	CASSQTRLPFYGYTF	TGTGCCAGCAGCCAGACACGACTTCCTTTCTATGGCTACACCTTC
.	TRBV12-3/TRBV12-4	TRBJ2-7	many	CASSFGGIQGEQYF	TGTGCCAGCAGTTTTGGGGGAATCCAGGGCGAGCAGTACTTC
TRBD2	TRBV20-1	TRBJ2-3	large	CSARDRASGLASTGDTQYF	TGCAGTGCTAGAGATAGGGCGTCGGGACTAGCCTCAACCGGAGATACGCAGTATTTT
.	TRBV20-1	TRBJ2-6	few	CSANSPLSGANVLTF	TGCAGTGCTAACTCCCCCCTCTCTGGGGCCAACGTCCTGACTTTC
.	TRBV12-3/TRBV12-4	TRBJ2-7	medium-sized	CASRRGVIGEQYF	TGTGCCAGCAGGAGGGGGGTTATTGGCGAGCAGTACTTC
.	TRBV12-3/TRBV12-4	TRBJ1-1	few	CASSLRVTEAFF	TGTGCCAGCAGTTTAAGGGTAACTGAAGCTTTCTTT
.	TRBV10-3	TRBJ2-1	many	CAISESISGYNEQFF	TGTGCCATCAGTGAGTCGATTTCCGGTTACAATGAGCAGTTCTTC
TRBD2	TRBV13	TRBJ2-1	medium-sized	CASSLGRGGVPYNEQFF	TGTGCCAGCAGCTTAGGCCGCGGGGGGGTCCCCTACAATGAGCAGTTCTTC
.	TRBV20-1	TRBJ2-3	many	CSASSSAGGTDTQYF	TGCAGTGCTAGTAGCTCGGCGGGTGGCACAGATACGCAGTATTTT
.	TRBV20-1	TRBJ1-6	many	CSARDSASSRDSPLHF	TGCAGTGCTAGAGATTCTGCCAGCTCACGCGATTCACCCCTCCACTTT
TRBD1	TRBV2	TRBJ2-1	many	CASSPDRGAYNEQFF	TGTGCCAGCAGTCCCGACAGGGGCGCCTACAATGAGCAGTTCTTC
.	TRBV6-6	TRBJ1-6	medium-sized	CASSQTGSGNSPLHF	TGTGCCAGCAGTCAGACGGGATCCGGGAATTCACCCCTCCACTTT
TRBD1	TRBV7-9	TRBJ1-2	many	CASSLAQGTYGYTF	TGTGCCAGCAGCTTAGCACAGGGGACCTATGGCTACACCTTC
.	TRBV20-1	TRBJ1-4	many	CSGAGANEKLFF	TGCAGCGGGGCAGGGGCTAATGAAAAACTGTTTTTT
TRBD1	TRBV30	TRBJ2-4	medium-sized	CAWSTQGIKNIQYF	TGTGCCTGGAGCACACAGGGGATAAAAAACATTCAGTACTTC
.	TRBV6-5	TRBJ1-5	medium-sized	CASSGGVYQPQHF	TGTGCCAGCAGTGGGGGGGTCTATCAGCCCCAGCATTTT
TRBD1	TRBV5-6	TRBJ2-7	medium-sized	CASSGRDRYEQYF	TGTGCCAGCAGCGGCCGGGACAGATACGAGCAGTACTTC
TRBD2	TRBV6-2/TRBV6-3	TRBJ2-3	many	CASSYSSRRGGLPDTQYF	TGTGCCAGCAGTTACTCCTCTCGGCGGGGGGGCCTTCCAGATACGCAGTATTTT
.	TRBV5-1	TRBJ2-2	many	CASSRGDRGTGELFF	TGCGCCAGCAGCCGAGGGGATAGGGGCACCGGGGAGCTGTTTTTT
.	TRBV7-3	TRBJ2-1	many	CASSLDRTEQFF	TGTGCCAGCAGCTTAGACCGCACTGAGCAGTTCTTC
TRBD2	TRBV18	TRBJ2-3	medium-sized	CASSPLAGSTDTQYF	TGTGCCAGCTCACCCCTAGCGGGTAGCACAGATACGCAGTATTTT
.	TRBV5-1	TRBJ1-2	many	CASSLEDGGGYTF	TGCGCCAGCAGCTTGGAAGACGGGGGTGGCTACACCTTC
TRBD2	TRBV20-1	TRBJ2-5	large	CSAQIAGGPGTQYF	TGCAGTGCCCAGATAGCGGGGGGGCCGGGGACCCAGTACTTC